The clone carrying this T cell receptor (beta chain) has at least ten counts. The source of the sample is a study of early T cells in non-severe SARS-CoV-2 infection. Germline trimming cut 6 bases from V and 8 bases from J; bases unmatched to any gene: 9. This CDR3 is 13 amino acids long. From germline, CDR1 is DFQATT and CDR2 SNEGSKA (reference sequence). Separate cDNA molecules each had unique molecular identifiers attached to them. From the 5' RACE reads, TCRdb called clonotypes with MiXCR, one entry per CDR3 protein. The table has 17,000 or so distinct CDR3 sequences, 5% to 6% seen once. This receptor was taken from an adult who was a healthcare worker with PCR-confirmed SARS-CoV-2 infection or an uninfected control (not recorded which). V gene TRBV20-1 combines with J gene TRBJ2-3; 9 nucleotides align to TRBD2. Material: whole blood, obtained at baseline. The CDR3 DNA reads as TGCAGTGCCGGACTAGCGCGGGGCGGTACGCAGTATTTT. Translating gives CSAGLARGGTQYF.